This T cell receptor beta chain was obtained from a study of control samples from healthy donors and cancer patients. The data were produced by immunoSEQ multiplex PCR, yet TCRdb's version contains in-frame clones alone and is incomplete. Of 130,000 or so clones listed, under 90% are singletons. The CDR3 runs 14 residues. Between the trimmed V and J ends, which lost 2 bases and 8 bases, there was a span of 15 bases. Germline CDR1 and CDR2: PRHDT and FYEKMQ (reference sequence). Sequencing was done on a sample of PBMCs. The rearrangement joins TRBV13 to TRBJ1-1, with D unresolved. The source is a man aged 50 to 59 with head and neck cancer. In nucleotides, the CDR3 is TGTGCCAGCAGCTTAAGGGCCCCAGGAGGCGAAGCTTTCTTT. Translating gives CASSLRAPGGEAFF.